The 23 T cell receptor beta chains listed next were all sequenced from one sample in a study of CD8 T cells in Susac syndrome. It was with random hexamers that 0.5 to 1 ug RNA was reverse transcribed. Via MiXCR, TCRdb re-called the immunoSEQ multiplex PCR reads, giving one row per CDR3 protein. Of about 110,000 distinct CDR3 sequences in the sample, approximately 93% were seen once. Sequenced: CD8+ T cells from PBMCs. Receptor source: a human donor with Susac syndrome.

This sequence joins TRBV4-1 and TRBJ2-6, with D perhaps assigned TRBD1 or TRBD2 (5 bases each). V dropped 3 bases and J dropped 2 bases, with 5 bases sitting between them. Germline CDR1 reads MGHRA; CDR2 reads YSYEKL. The CDR3 totals 14 residues. The chain's CDR3 is CASSQGAGANVLTF. In DNA, the CDR3 is TGCGCCAGCAGCCAGGGGGCTGGGGCCAACGTCCTGACTTTC.

The J gene is TRBJ2-1, the V gene TRBV4-1; D not certain. Germline assignment: CDR1 MGHRA and CDR2 YSYEKL. V lost 3 bases, J lost 8 bases, and 17 bases lay in between. This CDR3 spans 15 amino acids. Here the CDR3 reads CASSHLDSQLYEQFF. The CDR3 nucleotides read TGCGCCAGCAGCCATCTAGACTCGCAACTTTATGAGCAGTTCTTC.

The chain combines TRBV29-1 with TRBJ1-1; D ambiguous. With 5 bases removed from V and 6 bases from J, the gap between germline ends came to 10 bases. The CDR3 is 11 amino acids. CDR1 is SQVTM and CDR2 is ANQGSEA in the germline V gene. CDR3 DNA sequence: TGCAGCGTTTATGAGTCACCTGAAGCTTTCTTT. Its protein product is CSVYESPEAFF.

J is TRBJ2-5 and V is TRBV5-1, with a possible D match to TRBD2 (6 bases). The CDR3 runs to 14 residues. Trimming pared 4 bases from V and 0 bases from J, leaving 10 bases between. CDR1 and CDR2 from the germline V gene are SGHRS and YFSETQ. The CDR3 coding sequence is TGCGCCAGCAGCCACAGCGGGTACCAAGAGACCCAGTACTTC. Translating gives CASSHSGYQETQYF.

This chain links TRBV6-5 with TRBJ2-1; D unclear. There are 11 residues in the CDR3. The V gene's germline CDR1 is MNHEY and CDR2 SVGAGI. The ends were cut back, 4 bases at V and 8 bases at J, with 6 bases in the middle. CDR3 protein: CASSSFDEQFF. The CDR3, as DNA: TGTGCCAGCAGTTCATTCGATGAGCAGTTCTTC.

This chain uses TRBV12-3 or TRBV12-4 with TRBJ2-7; 9 bases are shared with TRBD1. This CDR3 is 14 amino acids long. After removal of 7 bases from V and 0 bases from J, the junction contained 4 bases not matched to a gene. As DNA, the CDR3 is TGTGCCAGCACCCGGACAGGGGTCTCCTACGAGCAGTACTTC. Translating gives CASTRTGVSYEQYF.

The V gene is TRBV2, the J gene TRBJ1-2; a possible D gene is TRBD1 (5 bases). Germline CDR1 reads SNHLY; CDR2 reads FYNNEI. Trimming took 6 bases from V and 4 from J, leaving 18 bases between them. The CDR3 runs to 15 residues. As DNA, the CDR3 is TGTGCCAGCAGCGCCGGGAGTCAAGGGGTCTATGGCTACACCTTC. Amino acids: CASSAGSQGVYGYTF.

V and J are TRBV19 and TRBJ2-3, with no clear D. Looked up from germline, CDR1 is LNHDA and CDR2 is SQIVND (reference sequence). There are 14 residues in the CDR3. V shed 9 bases and J shed 0 bases, with 13 bases lying between them. This CDR3 is CARDGRTSTDTQYF. In DNA form, the CDR3 reads TGTGCCAGGGACGGCCGAACTAGCACAGATACGCAGTATTTT.

J is TRBJ2-2 and V is TRBV9; possible D gene TRBD1, 6 bases. The CDR3 totals 12 residues. Trimming cost V 8 bases and J 4 bases, with 9 bases left between them. Germline V lookup: CDR1 SGDLS, CDR2 YYNGEE. The CDR3 loop is CASKDSTGELFF. The CDR3 DNA reads TGTGCCAGTAAGGACAGCACCGGGGAGCTGTTTTTT.

CDR3 protein: CASGVQPQHF. The CDR3 DNA sequence: TGTGCCAGCGGGGTCCAGCCCCAGCATTTT. The chain links TRBV27 to TRBJ1-5; no clear D gene. CDR3 length equals 10 residues. Trimming took 8 bases from V and 7 from J, leaving 6 bases between them. Germline CDR1 is MNHEY and CDR2 is SMNVEV (reference sequence).

The rearrangement links TRBV27 to TRBJ1-2, with D tentatively TRBD1 (5 bases). CDR1 is MNHEY, CDR2 SMNVEV, per germline (reference sequence). V lost 6 bases to trimming and J lost 5 bases, with 13 bases between them. The CDR3 extends over 13 amino acids. In nucleotides, the CDR3 is TGTGCCAGCAGCGAAGGGACCTTTTATGGCTACACCTTC. Protein sequence: CASSEGTFYGYTF.

The chain links TRBV19 to TRBJ2-1; TRBD1 matches 7 bases. The CDR3 is 13 residues long. Germline V lookup: CDR1 LNHDA, CDR2 SQIVND (reference sequence). V shed 6 bases and J 5 bases; nucleotides not matched to a gene: 4. The DNA for the CDR3 is TGTGCCAGTAGCTTTGGGACAGACAATGAGCAGTTCTTC. Its translation: CASSFGTDNEQFF.

The chain links TRBV7-9 to TRBJ1-1, with D uncertain. This CDR3 contains 12 residues. Trimming took off 4 bases at V and 5 bases at J, with 8 bases between the two ends. The germline CDR1 and CDR2 sequences are SEHNR and FQNEAQ (reference sequence). CDR3 loop: CASSSTLTEAFF. The DNA for the CDR3 is TGTGCCAGCAGCTCCACGCTTACTGAAGCTTTCTTT. Supplemented by reference TRBV7-9 and TRBJ1-1, the full variable domain reads DTGVSQNPRHKITKRGQNVTFRCDPISEHNRLYWYRQTLGQGPEFLTYFQNEAQLEKSRLLSDRFSAERPKGSFSTLEIQRTEQGDSAMYLCASSSTLTEAFFGQGTRLTVV.

The CDR3 DNA follows: TGCGCCAGCAGTGATGGGACAGGGTCCTACGAGCAGTACTTC. Translating it yields CASSDGTGSYEQYF. The rearrangement links TRBV10-2 to TRBJ2-7, with TRBD1 identical over 9 bases. The CDR3 covers 14 residues. The germline CDR1 and CDR2 sequences are WSHSY and SAAADI. The V segment lost 3 bases and the J segment 1 base; nucleotides outside the gene matches: 1.

The gene calls are TRBV7-9 and TRBJ1-1, with 8 bases lining up with TRBD1. The CDR3 length is 15 residues. With V trimmed by 6 bases and J by 0 bases, 6 bases remained unmatched. Germline V gene data show CDR1 as SEHNR and CDR2 as FQNEAQ (reference sequence). CDR3 loop: CASRSTGGMNTEAFF. The DNA of the CDR3 is TGTGCCAGCAGATCTACAGGGGGGATGAACACTGAAGCTTTCTTT.

The chain links TRBV4-1 to TRBJ1-5; no firm D call. V was shortened by 0 bases and J by 4 bases, with 16 bases between the two germline ends. This CDR3 comprises 17 residues. In germline, CDR1 is MGHRA, CDR2 YSYEKL. CDR3 bases: TGCGCCAGCAGCCAAGAGGGCAAAACCAGCCCGAATCAGCCCCAGCATTTT. Encoded protein: CASSQEGKTSPNQPQHF.

The chain links TRBV3-1 to TRBJ2-7; TRBD1 might be the D (5 bases). V was pared by 4 bases and J by 1 base, with 17 bases between. This CDR3 is 16 amino acids long. From germline, CDR1 is LGHDT and CDR2 YNNKEL (reference sequence). The CDR3 here is CASSPPGQGVSYEQYF. DNA for the CDR3: TGTGCCAGCAGCCCCCCAGGGCAAGGGGTTTCCTACGAGCAGTACTTC.

The rearrangement joins TRBV12-5 to TRBJ1-5; D gene ambiguous. The ends were cut back, 6 bases at V and 0 bases at J, with 12 bases in the middle. Germline V CDR1 and CDR2: LGHNT, FRNRAP. The CDR3 consists of 15 residues. This CDR3 reads CASGSTRNSNQPQHF. The CDR3 nucleotides are TGTGCTAGTGGCTCGACAAGGAATAGCAATCAGCCCCAGCATTTT.

The V call is TRBV6-6, the J call TRBJ1-6, with TRBD1 identical over 7 bases. Germline assignment: CDR1 MNHNY and CDR2 SVGAGI (reference sequence). The CDR3 totals 14 residues. J lost 8 bases, V lost 6 bases, and 7 bases had no gene match. The CDR3 DNA sequence: TGTGCCAGCAGAGAACAGGGGCGGCATTCACCCCTCCACTTT. Translating it yields CASREQGRHSPLHF.

The J gene is TRBJ2-3, the V gene TRBV12-5; 7 bases are a match to TRBD1. The V segment lost 5 bases and the J segment 0 bases; nucleotides outside the gene matches: 2. Germline CDR1 reads LGHNT; CDR2 reads FRNRAP. The CDR3 length is 14 residues. This CDR3 reads CASGPGQSTDTQYF. DNA of the CDR3: TGTGCTAGTGGTCCGGGACAGAGCACAGATACGCAGTATTTT.

DNA for the CDR3: TGTGCCAGCAGCCCCCGGACAGTCTACGAGCAGTACTTC. Translated, it gives CASSPRTVYEQYF. This chain joins TRBV7-6 and TRBJ2-7, with D perhaps matching TRBD1 (6 bases). CDR3 length equals 13 residues. V was cut by 5 bases and J by 3 bases, with 11 bases left in between. Germline V gene sequence: CDR1 SGHVS, CDR2 FNYEAQ.

V gene TRBV6-5 combines with J gene TRBJ1-5, with D possibly matching TRBD1 (6 bases). V was pared by 4 bases and J by 2 bases, with 9 bases between. The germline V gene has CDR1 MNHEY and CDR2 SVGAGI. The CDR3 contains 14 residues. The CDR3 here is CASSSRGGNQPQHF. CDR3 nucleotide sequence: TGTGCCAGCAGTTCCAGGGGTGGCAATCAGCCCCAGCATTTT.

The chain's CDR3 is CASSQEGPGQIYGYTF. CDR3 DNA sequence: TGCGCCAGCAGCCAAGAGGGTCCAGGCCAGATCTATGGCTACACCTTC. This rearrangement joins TRBV4-1 to TRBJ1-2; the D is unclear. Trimming stripped 0 bases from V and 4 bases from J, with 15 bases between. Germline values: CDR1 MGHRA, CDR2 YSYEKL. CDR3 length equals 16 residues.